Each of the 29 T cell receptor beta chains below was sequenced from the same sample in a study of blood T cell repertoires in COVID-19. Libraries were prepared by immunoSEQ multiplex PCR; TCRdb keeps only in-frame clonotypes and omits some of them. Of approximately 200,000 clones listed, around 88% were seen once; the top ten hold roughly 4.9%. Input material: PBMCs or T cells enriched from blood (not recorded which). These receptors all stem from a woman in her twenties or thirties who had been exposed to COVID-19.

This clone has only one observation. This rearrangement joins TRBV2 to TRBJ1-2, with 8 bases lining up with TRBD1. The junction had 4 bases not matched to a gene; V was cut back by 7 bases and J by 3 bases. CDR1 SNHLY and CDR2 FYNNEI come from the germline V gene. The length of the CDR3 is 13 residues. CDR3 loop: CASTQGADYGYTF. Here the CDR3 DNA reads TGTGCCAGCACCCAGGGGGCCGACTATGGCTACACCTTC.

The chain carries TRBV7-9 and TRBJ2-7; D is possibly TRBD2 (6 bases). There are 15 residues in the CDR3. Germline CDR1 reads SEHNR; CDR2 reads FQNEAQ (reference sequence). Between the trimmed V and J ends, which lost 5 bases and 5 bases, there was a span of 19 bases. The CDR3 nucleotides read TGTGCCAGCAGCGTGCCGCGGGACCCACCCCACGAGCAGTACTTC. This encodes CASSVPRDPPHEQYF.

In DNA form, the CDR3 reads TGTGCCAGCAGTTTGTTGGCAGGCTACGAGCAGTACTTC. Protein: CASSLLAGYEQYF. V is TRBV27 and J is TRBJ2-7; D remains unclear. Deletions cut 3 bases from V and 3 bases from J, with 9 bases between. CDR1 is MNHEY and CDR2 is SMNVEV in the germline V gene (reference sequence). The CDR3 has 13 residues.

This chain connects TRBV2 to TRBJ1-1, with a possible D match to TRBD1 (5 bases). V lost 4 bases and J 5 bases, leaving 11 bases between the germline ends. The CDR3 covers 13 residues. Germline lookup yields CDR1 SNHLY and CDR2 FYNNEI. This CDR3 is CASSGWQGTEAFF. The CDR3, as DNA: TGTGCCAGCAGTGGATGGCAGGGAACTGAAGCTTTCTTT. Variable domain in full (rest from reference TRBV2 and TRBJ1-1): EPEVTQTPSHQVTQMGQEVILRCVPISNHLYFYWYRQILGQKVEFLVSFYNNEISEKSEIFDDQFSVERPDGSNFTLKIRSTKLEDSAMYFCASSGWQGTEAFFGQGTRLTVV.

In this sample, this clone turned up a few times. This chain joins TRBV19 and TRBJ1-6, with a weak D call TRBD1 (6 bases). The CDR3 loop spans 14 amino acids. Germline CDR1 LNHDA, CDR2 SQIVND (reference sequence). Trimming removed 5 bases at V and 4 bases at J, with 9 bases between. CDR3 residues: CASSAQGYNSPLHF. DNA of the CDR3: TGTGCCAGTAGTGCACAGGGTTATAATTCACCCCTCCACTTT.

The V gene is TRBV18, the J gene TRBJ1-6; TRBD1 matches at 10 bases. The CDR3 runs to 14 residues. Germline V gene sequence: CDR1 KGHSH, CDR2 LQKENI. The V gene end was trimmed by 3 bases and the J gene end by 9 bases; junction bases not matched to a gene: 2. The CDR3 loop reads CASSPDRGFSPLHF. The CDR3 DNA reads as TGTGCCAGCTCACCGGACAGGGGGTTTTCACCCCTCCACTTT.

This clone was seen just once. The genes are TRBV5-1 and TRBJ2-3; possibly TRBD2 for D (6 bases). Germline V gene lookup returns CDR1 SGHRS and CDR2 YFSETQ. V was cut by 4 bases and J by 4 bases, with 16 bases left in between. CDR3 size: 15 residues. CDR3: CASSPNRGGADTQYF. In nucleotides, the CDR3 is TGCGCCAGCAGCCCGAACCGGGGAGGTGCAGATACGCAGTATTTT. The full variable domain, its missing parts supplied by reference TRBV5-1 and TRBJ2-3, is KAGVTQTPRYLIKTRGQQVTLSCSPISGHRSVSWYQQTPGQGLQFLFEYFSETQRNKGNFPGRFSGRQFSNSRSEMNVSTLELGDSALYLCASSPNRGGADTQYFGPGTRLTVL.

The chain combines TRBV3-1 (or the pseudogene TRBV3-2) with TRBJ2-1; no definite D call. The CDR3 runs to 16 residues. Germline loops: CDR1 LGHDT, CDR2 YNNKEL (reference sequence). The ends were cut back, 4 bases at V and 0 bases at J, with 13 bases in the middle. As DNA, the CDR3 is TGTGCCAGCAGCCTCTTGCGACTGAGCTCCTACAATGAGCAGTTCTTC. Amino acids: CASSLLRLSSYNEQFF.

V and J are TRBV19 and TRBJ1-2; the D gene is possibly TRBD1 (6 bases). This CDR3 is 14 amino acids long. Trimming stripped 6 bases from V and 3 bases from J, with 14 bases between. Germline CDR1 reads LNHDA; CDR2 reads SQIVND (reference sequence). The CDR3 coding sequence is TGTGCCAGTAGCACCGACAGGACTCACTATGGCTACACCTTC. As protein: CASSTDRTHYGYTF.

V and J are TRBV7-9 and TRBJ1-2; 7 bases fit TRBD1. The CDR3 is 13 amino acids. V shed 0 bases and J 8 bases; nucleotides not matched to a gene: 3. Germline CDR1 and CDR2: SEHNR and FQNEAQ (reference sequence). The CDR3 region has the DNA TGTGCCAGCAGCTTAGCGACAGGGCGGGGCTACACCTTC. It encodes CASSLATGRGYTF.

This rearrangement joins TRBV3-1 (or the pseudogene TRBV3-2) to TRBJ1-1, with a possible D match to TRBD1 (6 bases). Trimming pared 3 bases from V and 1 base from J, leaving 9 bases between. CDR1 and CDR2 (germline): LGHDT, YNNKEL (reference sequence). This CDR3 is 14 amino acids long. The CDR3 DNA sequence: TGTGCCAGCAGCCACGGACAGAAGAACACTGAAGCTTTCTTT. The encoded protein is CASSHGQKNTEAFF.

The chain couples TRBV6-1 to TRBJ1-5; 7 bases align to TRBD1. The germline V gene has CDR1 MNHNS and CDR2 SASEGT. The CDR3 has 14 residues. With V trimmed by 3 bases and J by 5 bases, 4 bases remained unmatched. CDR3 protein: CASSDPGQYQPQHF. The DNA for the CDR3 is TGTGCCAGCAGTGATCCGGGACAGTATCAGCCCCAGCATTTT.

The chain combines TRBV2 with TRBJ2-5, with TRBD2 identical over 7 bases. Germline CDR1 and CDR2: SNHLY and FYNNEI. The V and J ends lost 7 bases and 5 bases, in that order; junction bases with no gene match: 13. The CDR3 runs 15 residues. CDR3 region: CASNGGGSRQETQYF. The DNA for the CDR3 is TGTGCCAGCAATGGGGGGGGGTCGCGCCAGGAGACCCAGTACTTC.

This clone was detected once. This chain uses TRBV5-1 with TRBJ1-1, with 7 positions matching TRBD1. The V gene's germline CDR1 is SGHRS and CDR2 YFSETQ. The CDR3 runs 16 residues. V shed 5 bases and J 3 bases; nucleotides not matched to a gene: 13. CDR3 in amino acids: CASSYRATGDYTEAFF. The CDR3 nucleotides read TGCGCCAGCAGTTATCGGGCCACAGGGGATTACACTGAAGCTTTCTTT.

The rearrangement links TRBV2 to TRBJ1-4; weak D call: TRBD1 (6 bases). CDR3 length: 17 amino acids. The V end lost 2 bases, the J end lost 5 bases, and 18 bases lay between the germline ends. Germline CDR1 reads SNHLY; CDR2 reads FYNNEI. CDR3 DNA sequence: TGTGCCAGCAGTGAACCCCGGGACACACGAAACAATGAAAAACTGTTTTTT. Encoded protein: CASSEPRDTRNNEKLFF.

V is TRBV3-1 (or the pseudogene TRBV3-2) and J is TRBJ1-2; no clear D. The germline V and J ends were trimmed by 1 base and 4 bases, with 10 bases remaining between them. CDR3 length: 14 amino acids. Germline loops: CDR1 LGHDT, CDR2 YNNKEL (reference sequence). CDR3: CASSQGRAGYGYTF. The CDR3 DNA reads TGTGCCAGCAGCCAAGGACGAGCGGGCTATGGCTACACCTTC.

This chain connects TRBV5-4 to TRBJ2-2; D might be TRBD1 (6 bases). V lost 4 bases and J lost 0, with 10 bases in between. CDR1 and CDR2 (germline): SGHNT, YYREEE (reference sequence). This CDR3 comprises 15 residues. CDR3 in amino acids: CASSVGTPNTGELFF. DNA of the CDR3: TGTGCCAGCAGCGTCGGGACACCGAACACCGGGGAGCTGTTTTTT.

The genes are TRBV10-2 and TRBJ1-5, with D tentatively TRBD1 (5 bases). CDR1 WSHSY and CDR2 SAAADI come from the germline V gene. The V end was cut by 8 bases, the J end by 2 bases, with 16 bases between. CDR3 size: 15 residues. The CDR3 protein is CASADRVVGNQPQHF. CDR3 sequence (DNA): TGCGCCAGCGCCGACAGAGTAGTAGGCAATCAGCCCCAGCATTTT.

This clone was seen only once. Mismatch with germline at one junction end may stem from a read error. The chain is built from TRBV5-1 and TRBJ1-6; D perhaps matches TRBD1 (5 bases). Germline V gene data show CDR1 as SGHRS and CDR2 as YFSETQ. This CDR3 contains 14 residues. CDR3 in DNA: TGCGCCAGCACCTTGGGGGGAGATAATTCACCCCTCCACTTT. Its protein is CASTLGGDNSPLHF.

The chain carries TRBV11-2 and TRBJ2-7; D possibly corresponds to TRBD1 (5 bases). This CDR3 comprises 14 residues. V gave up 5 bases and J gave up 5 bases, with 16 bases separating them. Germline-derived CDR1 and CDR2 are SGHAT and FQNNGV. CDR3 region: CASSLGAVFHEQYF. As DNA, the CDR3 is TGTGCCAGCAGCCTAGGGGCAGTGTTCCACGAGCAGTACTTC.

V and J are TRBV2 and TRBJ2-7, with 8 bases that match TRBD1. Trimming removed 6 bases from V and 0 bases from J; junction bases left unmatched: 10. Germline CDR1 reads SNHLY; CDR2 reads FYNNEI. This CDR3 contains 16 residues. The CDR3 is CASSPGQGGSSYEQYF. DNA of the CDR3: TGTGCCAGCAGCCCAGGACAGGGTGGGAGCTCCTACGAGCAGTACTTC.

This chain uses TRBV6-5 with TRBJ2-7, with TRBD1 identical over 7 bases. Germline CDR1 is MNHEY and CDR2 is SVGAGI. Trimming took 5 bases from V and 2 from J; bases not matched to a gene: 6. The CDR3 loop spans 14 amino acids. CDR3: CASSHRQGPYEQYF. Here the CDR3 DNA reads TGTGCCAGCAGTCATAGACAGGGACCCTACGAGCAGTACTTC.

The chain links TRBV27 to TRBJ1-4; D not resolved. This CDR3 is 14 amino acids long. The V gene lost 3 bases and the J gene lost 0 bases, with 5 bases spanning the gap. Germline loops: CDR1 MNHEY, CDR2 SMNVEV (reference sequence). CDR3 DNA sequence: TGTGCCAGCAGTTTGGCATCAACTAATGAAAAACTGTTTTTT. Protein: CASSLASTNEKLFF.

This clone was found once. CDR3 residues: CASSLMAADSPLHF. CDR3 coding DNA: TGTGCCAGCAGCTTAATGGCGGCGGATTCACCCCTCCACTTT. This chain uses TRBV7-8 with TRBJ1-6; the D is unclear. The V and J ends lost 2 bases and 8 bases respectively, with 10 bases between them. This CDR3 comprises 14 residues. Germline CDR1 SGHVS, CDR2 FQNEAQ.

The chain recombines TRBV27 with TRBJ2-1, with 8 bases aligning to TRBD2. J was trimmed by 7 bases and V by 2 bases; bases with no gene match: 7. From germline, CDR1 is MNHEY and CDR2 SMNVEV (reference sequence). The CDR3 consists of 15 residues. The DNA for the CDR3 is TGTGCCAGCAGTTTAGCGACTAGCGCGAGGAATGAGCAGTTCTTC. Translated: CASSLATSARNEQFF.

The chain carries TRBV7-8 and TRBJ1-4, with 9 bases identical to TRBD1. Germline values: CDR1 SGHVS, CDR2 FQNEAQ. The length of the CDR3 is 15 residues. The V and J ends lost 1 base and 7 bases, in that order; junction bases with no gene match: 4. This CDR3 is CASSLDGTGPEKLFF. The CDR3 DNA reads TGTGCCAGCAGCTTAGATGGGACAGGGCCTGAAAAACTGTTTTTT.

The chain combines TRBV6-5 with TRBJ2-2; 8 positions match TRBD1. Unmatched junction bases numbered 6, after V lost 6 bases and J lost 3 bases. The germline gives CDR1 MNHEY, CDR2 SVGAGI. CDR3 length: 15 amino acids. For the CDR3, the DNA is TGTGCCAGCAGAAGTGGACAGGGCCACACCGGGGAGCTGTTTTTT. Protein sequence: CASRSGQGHTGELFF.

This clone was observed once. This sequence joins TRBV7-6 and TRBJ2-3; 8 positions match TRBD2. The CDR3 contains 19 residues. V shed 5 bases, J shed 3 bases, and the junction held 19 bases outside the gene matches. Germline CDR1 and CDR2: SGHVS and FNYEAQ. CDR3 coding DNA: TGTGCCAGCAGCCGAACGGGGGGGAACCGTCCTGTAGGGACAGATACGCAGTATTTT. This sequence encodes CASSRTGGNRPVGTDTQYF.

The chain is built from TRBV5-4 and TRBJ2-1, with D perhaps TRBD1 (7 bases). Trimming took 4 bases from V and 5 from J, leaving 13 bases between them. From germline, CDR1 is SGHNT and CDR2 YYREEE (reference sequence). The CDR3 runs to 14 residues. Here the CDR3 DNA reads TGTGCCAGCAGCGCGGGACAGTACAACAATGAGCAGTTCTTC. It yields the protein CASSAGQYNNEQFF.